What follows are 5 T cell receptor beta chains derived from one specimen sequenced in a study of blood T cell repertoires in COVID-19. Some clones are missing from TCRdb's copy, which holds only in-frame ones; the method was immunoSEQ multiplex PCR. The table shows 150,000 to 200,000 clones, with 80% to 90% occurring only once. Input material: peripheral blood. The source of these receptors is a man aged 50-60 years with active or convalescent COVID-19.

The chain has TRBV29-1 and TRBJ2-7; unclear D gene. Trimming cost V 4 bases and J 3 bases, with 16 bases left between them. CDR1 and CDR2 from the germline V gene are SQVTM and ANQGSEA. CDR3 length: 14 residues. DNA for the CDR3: TGCAGCGTTGGAGGTGCCAGTCCCAACTACGAGCAGTACTTC. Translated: CSVGGASPNYEQYF.

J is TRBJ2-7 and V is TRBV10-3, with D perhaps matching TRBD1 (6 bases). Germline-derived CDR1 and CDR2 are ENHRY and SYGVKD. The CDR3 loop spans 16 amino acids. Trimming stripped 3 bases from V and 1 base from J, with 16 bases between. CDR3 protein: CAISDPGQKPSYEQYF. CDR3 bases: TGTGCCATCAGTGACCCAGGACAGAAGCCTTCCTACGAGCAGTACTTC.

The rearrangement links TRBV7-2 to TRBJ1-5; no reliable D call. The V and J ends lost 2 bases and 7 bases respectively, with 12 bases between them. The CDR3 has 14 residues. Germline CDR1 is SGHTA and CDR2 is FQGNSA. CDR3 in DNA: TGTGCCAGCAGCTTATTGGGAGCCAGACAGCCCCAGCATTTT. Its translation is CASSLLGARQPQHF.

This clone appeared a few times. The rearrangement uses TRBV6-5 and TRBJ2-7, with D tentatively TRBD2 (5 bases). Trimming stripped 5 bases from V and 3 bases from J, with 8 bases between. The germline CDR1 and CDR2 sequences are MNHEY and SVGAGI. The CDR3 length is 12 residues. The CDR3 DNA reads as TGTGCCAGCAGTCCCGAGGGCTACGAGCAGTACTTC. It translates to CASSPEGYEQYF.

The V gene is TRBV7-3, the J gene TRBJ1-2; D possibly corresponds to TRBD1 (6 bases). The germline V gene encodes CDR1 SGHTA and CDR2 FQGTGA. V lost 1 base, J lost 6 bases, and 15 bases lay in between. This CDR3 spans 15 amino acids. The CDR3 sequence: CASSLIGGSGDGYTF. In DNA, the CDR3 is TGTGCCAGCAGCTTAATTGGTGGGTCAGGGGATGGCTACACCTTC.